Presented here are 22 T cell receptor beta chains from one specimen sequenced in a study of human T cells and chemical hapten exposure. Time point of the sample: pre-sensitization, week 0. Treatment here: therapeutic diphenylcyclopropenone sensitization with weekly scalp DPC. In TCRdb, the RACE reads were re-called with MiXCR into one record per CDR3 protein. This table holds about 120,000 distinct CDR3 sequences, about 13% found once. The source was whole blood, collected in connection with sensitization to the hapten diphenylcyclopropenone (DPC). The receptors originated from a young woman with alopecia areata. Some clones in this sample may be carry-over from other donors' samples.

This clonotype was seen only once. The J gene is TRBJ1-5, the V gene TRBV6-2 or TRBV6-3, with unresolved D. Germline-derived CDR1 and CDR2 are MNHEY and SVGEGT. The CDR3 sequence is 14 residues long. V lost 0 bases and J lost 7, with 10 bases in between. Written as DNA, the CDR3 is TGTGCCAGCAGTTACTCCGGGCCGATGCAGCCCCAGCATTTT. Translation: CASSYSGPMQPQHF.

The V gene is TRBV30, the J gene TRBJ1-2; TRBD1 is a possible D gene (5 bases). V shed 6 bases and J shed 0 bases, with 20 bases lying between them. CDR3 length equals 16 residues. Germline V gene lookup returns CDR1 GTSNPN and CDR2 SVGIG (reference sequence). CDR3 sequence: CACTTSGARPNYGYTF. CDR3 DNA: TGTGCCTGCACTACCTCCGGGGCTCGCCCTAACTATGGCTACACCTTC.

This clonotype was observed a handful of times. As DNA, the CDR3 is TGTGCCAGCAGCCCATTGGCCGGGTCGGACACCGGGGAGCTGTTTTTT. It specifies CASSPLAGSDTGELFF. V and J are TRBV7-8 and TRBJ2-2; D is undetermined. Germline V gene lookup returns CDR1 SGHVS and CDR2 FQNEAQ. V lost 5 bases and J lost 3, with 16 bases in between. This CDR3 is 16 amino acids long. The entire variable domain, with the rest obtained from reference TRBV7-8 and TRBJ2-2, is as follows: GAGVSQSPRYKVAKRGQDVALRCDPISGHVSLFWYQQALGQGPEFLTYFQNEAQLDKSGLPSDRFFAERPEGSVSTLKIQRTQQEDSAVYLCASSPLAGSDTGELFFGEGSRLTVL.

The rearrangement joins TRBV10-3 to TRBJ2-7, with no clear D. CDR3 length equals 15 residues. V lost 0 bases and J 1 base, leaving 10 bases between the germline ends. The V gene's germline CDR1 is ENHRY and CDR2 SYGVKD. The CDR3 loop is CAISESMGRSYEQYF. CDR3 nucleotides: TGTGCCATCAGTGAGTCGATGGGTAGATCCTACGAGCAGTACTTC.

The rearrangement links TRBV11-2 to TRBJ1-2, with a possible D match to TRBD1 (6 bases). V gave up 3 bases and J gave up 0 bases, with 8 bases separating them. Germline CDR1 is SGHAT and CDR2 is FQNNGV. This CDR3 has 14 residues. CDR3 nucleotides: TGTGCCAGCAGCTTGGGGGCGACTAACTATGGCTACACCTTC. Its protein product is CASSLGATNYGYTF.

V gene TRBV10-3 combines with J gene TRBJ1-1, with a tentative D call TRBD1 (5 bases). The CDR3 has 17 amino acids. The V end was cut by 2 bases, the J end by 4 bases, with 20 bases between. Germline-derived CDR1 and CDR2 are ENHRY and SYGVKD. CDR3 nucleotides: TGTGCCATCAGTGAGCCTTTTCCGGGACTCAAACCCACTGAAGCTTTCTTT. It is translated as CAISEPFPGLKPTEAFF.

This clonotype was observed at least ten times. The V gene is TRBV28, the J gene TRBJ1-6; maybe TRBD1 (5 bases). CDR3 length: 13 residues. V shed 7 bases and J shed 5 bases, with 9 bases lying between them. The germline V gene encodes CDR1 MDHEN and CDR2 SYDVKM. CDR3 residues: CASKGAHNSPLHF. The CDR3 DNA reads TGTGCCAGCAAAGGGGCCCATAATTCACCCCTCCACTTT. Variable domain in full (rest from reference TRBV28 and TRBJ1-6): DVKVTQSSRYLVKRTGEKVFLECVQDMDHENMFWYRQDPGLGLRLIYFSYDVKMKEKGDIPEGYSVSREKKERFSLILESASTNQTSMYLCASKGAHNSPLHFGNGTRLTVT.

The rearrangement uses TRBV7-2 and TRBJ2-4; 10 positions agree with TRBD2. V was clipped by 5 bases and J by 0 bases; unmatched bases: 1. The CDR3 has 15 amino acids. The germline CDR1 and CDR2 sequences are SGHTA and FQGNSA. For the CDR3, the DNA is TGTGCCAGCAGCGGACTAGCGGCAGCCAAAAACATTCAGTACTTC. Translation: CASSGLAAAKNIQYF.

This clonotype showed up just a few times. The V gene is TRBV9, the J gene TRBJ2-3, with D perhaps assigned TRBD1 or TRBD2 (5 bases each). The germline V and J ends were trimmed by 0 bases and 0 bases, with 8 bases remaining between them. The CDR3 contains 15 residues. CDR1 is SGDLS, CDR2 YYNGEE, per germline. CDR3 sequence: CASSVVGGSTDTQYF. CDR3 bases: TGTGCCAGCAGCGTAGTTGGGGGAAGCACAGATACGCAGTATTTT.

This clonotype turned up a few times. This chain uses TRBV15 with TRBJ1-2; D gene unclear. The CDR3 spans 13 residues. CDR1 LNHNV and CDR2 YYDKDF come from the germline V gene (reference sequence). V lost 6 bases and J 5 bases, leaving 13 bases between the germline ends. Here the CDR3 DNA reads TGTGCCACCAGTAGTGGTTTTGAGTATGGCTACACCTTC. Translated, it gives CATSSGFEYGYTF.

This clonotype was observed a few times. The rearrangement uses TRBV6-2 or TRBV6-3 and TRBJ2-5, with 7 bases that match TRBD2. Germline V gene data show CDR1 as MNHEY and CDR2 as SVGEGT. With V trimmed by 6 bases and J by 5 bases, 6 bases remained unmatched. The CDR3 sequence is 13 residues long. CDR3 nucleotides: TGTGCCAGCAGGCAAACTAGCGAGGAGACCCAGTACTTC. It codes for CASRQTSEETQYF.

This clonotype occurred many times. V is TRBV6-5 and J is TRBJ2-3; 8 bases are shared with TRBD1. The V gene end was trimmed by 2 bases and the J gene end by 0 bases; junction bases not matched to a gene: 1. The CDR3 covers 15 residues. CDR1 and CDR2 (germline): MNHEY, SVGAGI. Here the CDR3 reads CASSYRTGSTDTQYF. Here the CDR3 DNA reads TGTGCCAGCAGTTACCGGACAGGGAGCACAGATACGCAGTATTTT.

This clonotype was detected only a few times. The chain couples TRBV12-3 or TRBV12-4 to TRBJ2-3; 12 nucleotides agree with TRBD1. J was trimmed by 5 bases and V by 1 base; bases with no gene match: 7. The length of the CDR3 is 17 residues. CDR3 region: CASSLVFGTGGEDTQYF. The CDR3 DNA follows: TGTGCCAGCAGTTTAGTGTTCGGGACAGGGGGCGAAGATACGCAGTATTTT.

This clonotype came up many times. This chain links TRBV29-1 with TRBJ2-3, with 7 bases that match TRBD1. J was trimmed by 0 bases and V by 6 bases; bases with no gene match: 6. This CDR3 has 14 amino acids. The germline V gene has CDR1 SQVTM and CDR2 ANQGSEA. The CDR3 spells CSVAGGYSTDTQYF. The CDR3 DNA follows: TGCAGCGTCGCAGGGGGATATAGCACAGATACGCAGTATTTT.

Of note for this clonotype: Just one base apart from a much larger clone, this may be a read error. The chain employs TRBV12-3 or TRBV12-4 and TRBJ1-5; no definite D call. CDR3 length equals 13 residues. CDR3 protein: CASSENSNHPQHF. CDR3 DNA sequence: TGTGCCAGCAGCGAGAATAGCAATCACCCCCAGCATTTT.

This clonotype was seen a single time. Just one base apart from a much larger clone, this may be a read error. This chain uses TRBV28 with TRBJ1-2; D might be TRBD1 (5 bases). Germline values: CDR1 MDHEN, CDR2 SYDVKM. The V and J ends lost 2 bases and 7 bases respectively, with 14 bases between them. The CDR3 length is 14 residues. The CDR3 loop is CASSLVDGAAGYTF. CDR3 DNA: TGTGCCAGCAGTTTAGTAGATGGGGCCGCTGGCTACACCTTC.

This clonotype turned up a few times. V is TRBV7-2 and J is TRBJ2-2, with D unresolved. The CDR3 runs to 16 residues. V was pared by 2 bases and J by 0 bases, with 10 bases between. From germline, CDR1 is SGHTA and CDR2 FQGNSA. CDR3 region: CASSLLGHPNTGELFF. DNA of the CDR3: TGTGCCAGCAGCTTATTAGGCCACCCGAACACCGGGGAGCTGTTTTTT.

This clonotype has at least ten counts. The V call is TRBV5-1, the J call TRBJ1-1; D ambiguous. The CDR3 is made up of 15 amino acids. Trimming took off 4 bases at V and 2 bases at J, with 15 bases between the two ends. The germline CDR1 and CDR2 sequences are SGHRS and YFSETQ. CDR3 sequence (DNA): TGCGCCAGCAGCACTGCGCCGCAGCTAAACACTGAAGCTTTCTTT. Its translation: CASSTAPQLNTEAFF.

This clonotype was counted at least ten times. The CDR3 DNA reads as TGTGCCAGCAGTCTACCTGGGGATACGCAGTATTTT. Protein product: CASSLPGDTQYF. The rearrangement links TRBV28 to TRBJ2-3; D gene ambiguous. The CDR3 length is 12 residues. The V gene lost 5 bases and the J gene lost 6 bases, with 9 bases spanning the gap. From germline, CDR1 is MDHEN and CDR2 SYDVKM. Drawing the rest from reference TRBV28 and TRBJ2-3, the complete variable domain is DVKVTQSSRYLVKRTGEKVFLECVQDMDHENMFWYRQDPGLGLRLIYFSYDVKMKEKGDIPEGYSVSREKKERFSLILESASTNQTSMYLCASSLPGDTQYFGPGTRLTVL.

In its sample, this clonotype was seen many times. This chain joins TRBV12-3 or TRBV12-4 and TRBJ1-2; D perhaps matches TRBD1 (6 bases). V lost 4 bases to trimming and J lost 0 bases, with 9 bases between them. This CDR3 contains 14 residues. The CDR3 DNA reads as TGTGCCAGCAGTTCAGGGGCTGCTAACTATGGCTACACCTTC. Encoded protein: CASSSGAANYGYTF.

The table lists this clonotype with a few counts. The chain is built from TRBV30 and TRBJ1-6, with D uncertain. CDR3 length equals 13 residues. The germline CDR1 and CDR2 sequences are GTSNPN and SVGIG (reference sequence). Trimming took 0 bases from V and 10 from J, leaving 10 bases between them. CDR3 DNA sequence: TGTGCCTGGAGTGTACAATTCGACTCACCCCTCCACTTT. Amino acid sequence: CAWSVQFDSPLHF.

V usage is TRBV6-6 and J usage is TRBJ2-7; D unresolved. Per the germline V gene, CDR1 is MNHNY and CDR2 is SVGAGI (reference sequence). The germline V and J ends were trimmed by 2 bases and 3 bases, with 20 bases remaining between them. This CDR3 contains 17 residues. In nucleotides, the CDR3 is TGTGCCAGCAGTTACCTTAGGCCTCAAGGCTCACACTACGAGCAGTACTTC. Translating gives CASSYLRPQGSHYEQYF.